Given below is one T cell receptor beta chain in context. The data were obtained in a study of T cell responses to AZD1222 COVID-19 vaccine. This CDR3 comprises 16 residues. V shed 0 bases and J shed 4 bases, with 15 bases lying between them. The V gene's germline CDR1 is SGDLS and CDR2 YYNGEE. Repertoires were generated with immunoSEQ multiplex PCR, while TCRdb's copy carries only in-frame clones and drops some. The table has roughly 120,000 clones, roughly 88% seen once. The receptor's source is an adult in good health. Material: peripheral blood, obtained on day 0 of MenACWY control vaccination. V gene TRBV9 combines with J gene TRBJ2-3; D may correspond to TRBD1 or TRBD2 (6 bases each). CDR3 in DNA: TGTGCCAGCAGCGTAGCTGGAGGGGGATCGTCAGATACGCAGTATTTT. Protein sequence: CASSVAGGGSSDTQYF.